This record covers a single T cell receptor (beta chain). The data derive from a study of control samples from healthy donors and cancer patients. The CDR3 has 14 amino acids. Germline V CDR1 and CDR2: SEHNR, FQNEAQ (reference sequence). V dropped 1 base and J dropped 4 bases, with 10 bases sitting between them. Assay: immunoSEQ multiplex PCR; the TCRdb copy retains only in-frame clones and omits some. This sample has about 26,000 clones; about 82% occur once, and the top ten carry about 6.7%. This sequence was found in a woman aged 55-70 years with head and neck cancer. The genes are TRBV7-9 and TRBJ1-1, with D unresolved. Specimen: PBMCs. In nucleotides, the CDR3 is TGTGCCAGCAGCTTAGGTGGGGTTCCCACTGAAGCTTTCTTT. This encodes CASSLGGVPTEAFF.